Listed below are T cell receptor beta chains from one sample, sequenced in a study of control samples from healthy donors and cancer patients. Repertoires were generated with immunoSEQ multiplex PCR, while TCRdb's copy carries only in-frame clones and drops some. The sample has over 60,000 clones, approximately 85% seen once. The sequenced sample was blood. These receptors came from a man in his forties in good health. Each CDR3 is given with its conserved first and last residue. D genes are given only for firm matches. Size tells how often a clone was seen (once, few, many) or the class of an expanded clone, and some rows leave it out.

>TRBD2|TRBJ2-1|TRBV3-1/TRBV3-2|-
CASSQGLLAGGEQFF
TGTGCCAGCAGCCAAGGGCTTCTAGCGGGGGGTGAGCAGTTCTTC
>-|TRBJ2-3|TRBV3-1/TRBV3-2|-
CASSRAGPEQYF
TGTGCCAGCAGCCGGGCGGGACCCGAGCAGTATTTT
>TRBD2|TRBJ2-5|TRBV7-2|-
CASSPHLAGGGETQYF
TGTGCCAGCAGCCCCCATCTGGCGGGAGGGGGAGAGACCCAGTACTTC
>TRBD1|TRBJ1-4|TRBV7-9|-
CASSSGQGNEKLFF
TGTGCCAGCAGCTCGGGACAGGGGAATGAAAAACTGTTTTTT
>-|TRBJ1-1|TRBV5-1|-
CASSLGQPASAGEAFF
TGCGCCAGCAGCTTGGGACAGCCAGCCTCCGCGGGTGAAGCTTTCTTT
>-|TRBJ1-1|TRBV4-1|few
CASSQVNMGFYTEAFF
TGCGCCAGCAGCCAAGTTAATATGGGGTTTTACACTGAAGCTTTCTTT
>-|TRBJ2-3|TRBV6-5|once
CASSPSLTDTQYF
TGTGCCAGCAGCCCCTCGCTAACAGATACGCAGTATTTT
>-|TRBJ2-7|TRBV18|-
CASSPSGGAYEQYF
TGTGCCAGCTCACCATCAGGAGGGGCCTACGAGCAGTACTTC
>-|TRBJ1-6|TRBV4-2|once
CASSQAEGRDGSPLHF
TGTGCCAGCAGCCAAGCGGAGGGCAGGGATGGCTCACCCCTCCACTTT
>TRBD1|TRBJ2-7|TRBV27|-
CASSPDRGGYEQYF
TGTGCCAGCAGTCCGGACAGGGGTGGGTACGAGCAGTACTTC
>TRBD2|TRBJ2-5|TRBV6-5|-
CASRSGLAGRETQYF
TGTGCCAGCAGGAGCGGACTAGCGGGGCGAGAGACCCAGTACTTC
>-|TRBJ2-3|TRBV7-3|-
CASSSQGIATQYF
TGTGCCAGCAGCTCCCAAGGAATAGCTACGCAGTATTTT
>TRBD2|TRBJ2-4|TRBV4-3|-
CASSQSPGTSLSLAKNIQYF
TGCGCCAGCAGCCAGAGCCCCGGGACTAGCCTTTCATTAGCCAAAAACATTCAGTACTTC
>TRBD1|TRBJ2-7|TRBV2|-
CASSVSGQESF
TGTGCCAGCAGTGTTTCTGGACAGGAATCGTTC
>TRBD1|TRBJ2-3|TRBV6-2/TRBV6-3|-
CASSWTGTQYF
TGTGCCAGCAGTTGGACAGGGACGCAGTATTTT
>-|TRBJ2-1|TRBV7-2|-
CASSLSGDYNEQFF
TGTGCCAGCAGCTTAAGTGGGGATTACAATGAGCAGTTCTTC
>-|TRBJ1-5|TRBV5-6|-
CASSLGDLRGQPQHF
TGTGCCAGCAGCTTGGGGGACCTACGGGGTCAGCCCCAGCATTTT
>-|TRBJ1-1|TRBV4-2|-
CASSQILRGNTEAFF
TGTGCCAGCAGCCAAATCCTCCGTGGGAACACTGAAGCTTTCTTT
>-|TRBJ1-1|TRBV6-5|few
CASTKTVEAFF
TGTGCCAGCACTAAGACAGTTGAAGCTTTCTTT
>TRBD2|TRBJ2-2|TRBV30|once
CAWRPLGGGRNTGELFF
TGTGCCTGGAGGCCTCTGGGCGGGGGGAGGAACACCGGGGAGCTGTTTTTT
>-|TRBJ2-7|TRBV7-8|-
CASSPGGVRVEQYF
TGTGCCAGCAGCCCAGGAGGGGTCAGGGTCGAGCAGTACTTC
>-|TRBJ2-7|TRBV4-3|-
CASSQQLFGGEQYF
TGCGCCAGCAGCCAACAACTTTTTGGGGGCGAGCAGTACTTC
>TRBD2|TRBJ2-1|TRBV11-3|-
CASSSPTSGNYNEQFF
TGTGCCAGCAGCTCGCCGACTAGCGGGAACTACAATGAGCAGTTCTTC
>TRBD1|TRBJ1-3|TRBV25-1|-
CASSRTGGNTIYF
TGTGCCAGCAGTCGGACAGGGGGAAACACCATATATTTT
>-|TRBJ2-6|TRBV7-8|-
CASSPRVQGRVSGANVLTF
TGTGCCAGCAGCCCACGTGTACAGGGTAGGGTCTCTGGGGCCAACGTCCTGACTTTC
>TRBD1|TRBJ1-2|TRBV15|-
CATSRRTGQDGYTF
TGTGCCACCAGCAGACGGACAGGGCAGGATGGCTACACCTTC
>-|TRBJ1-2|TRBV6-2/TRBV6-3|few
CASSYSGVGYGYTF
TGTGCCAGCAGTTACTCGGGGGTCGGATATGGCTACACCTTC
>-|TRBJ1-4|TRBV9|-
CASSVAGTPNEKLFF
TGTGCCAGCAGCGTAGCGGGGACACCGAATGAAAAACTGTTTTTT
>-|TRBJ1-1|TRBV29-1|-
CSGTRNTEAFF
TGCAGCGGAACAAGGAACACTGAAGCTTTCTTT
>TRBD2|TRBJ2-5|TRBV7-8|once
CASRTGWSGGAETQYF
TGTGCCAGCCGGACGGGGTGGAGCGGGGGGGCAGAGACCCAGTACTTC
>-|TRBJ2-7|TRBV7-9|-
CASSFTGYYEQYF
TGTGCCAGCAGCTTCACAGGATACTACGAGCAGTACTTC
>-|TRBJ2-5|TRBV29-1|-
CSVGVTRETQYF
TGCAGCGTTGGGGTTACTCGAGAGACCCAGTACTTC
>-|TRBJ1-2|TRBV7-2|-
CASSLGGKNYGYTF
TGTGCCAGCAGCTTAGGGGGAAAGAACTATGGCTACACCTTC
>-|TRBJ2-7|TRBV3-1/TRBV3-2|-
CASSRQGGQGEQYF
TGTGCCAGCAGCCGTCAGGGAGGCCAGGGGGAGCAGTACTTC
>-|TRBJ2-4|TRBV6-5|-
CASSYSQGLNIQYF
TGTGCCAGCAGTTACTCTCAGGGACTGAACATTCAGTACTTC
>-|TRBJ2-1|TRBV4-3|once
CASSKLNPYDEQFF
TGCGCCAGCAGCAAGCTTAACCCGTATGATGAGCAGTTCTTC
>-|TRBJ2-3|TRBV6-4|-
CASSRGSPYTDTQYF
TGTGCCAGCAGTAGAGGGTCTCCCTACACAGATACGCAGTATTTT
>TRBD2|TRBJ2-3|TRBV24-1|-
CAPLGRERGTDTQYF
TGTGCCCCACTTGGGAGGGAGCGGGGCACAGATACGCAGTATTTT
>TRBD1|TRBJ1-6|TRBV6-5|-
CASSQGASPLHF
TGTGCCAGCAGCCAGGGGGCTTCACCCCTCCACTTT
>TRBD1|TRBJ1-5|TRBV28|-
CASIQSGTGSQPQHF
TGTGCCAGCATTCAGTCCGGGACAGGATCTCAGCCCCAGCATTTT
>TRBD2|TRBJ2-1|TRBV19|-
CASSTPLAYNEQFF
TGTGCCAGTAGTACCCCACTAGCGTACAATGAGCAGTTCTTC
>TRBD1|TRBJ1-5|TRBV4-1|-
CASSQTTRTGYNQPQHF
TGCGCCAGCAGTCAAACGACCCGGACAGGTTATAATCAGCCCCAGCATTTT
>-|TRBJ2-7|TRBV7-6|-
CASSLGSAPPSYEQYF
TGTGCCAGCAGCTTAGGTTCAGCCCCACCATCCTACGAGCAGTACTTC
>-|TRBJ2-3|TRBV11-3|-
CASSLDVVFSSTDTQYF
TGTGCCAGCAGCTTAGATGTGGTGTTTTCTAGCACAGATACGCAGTATTTT
>-|TRBJ2-1|TRBV7-2|once
CASSSPQGWGQADEQFF
TGTGCCAGCAGCTCCCCACAAGGATGGGGGCAAGCGGATGAGCAGTTCTTC
>-|TRBJ2-7|TRBV5-4|-
CASSLARGVGYEQYF
TGTGCCAGCAGCTTGGCCCGTGGGGTCGGATACGAGCAGTACTTC
>-|TRBJ1-5|TRBV7-2|-
CASSPHGGVNNQPQHF
TGTGCCAGCAGCCCCCATGGAGGGGTGAACAATCAGCCCCAGCATTTT
>-|TRBJ2-4|TRBV24-1|-
CATSDSGPLNIQYF
TGTGCCACCAGTGACTCGGGACCGCTAAACATTCAGTACTTC
>-|TRBJ2-2|TRBV6-5|medium-sized
CASSYSTNELTGELFF
TGTGCCAGCAGTTACTCGACAAATGAACTCACCGGGGAGCTGTTTTTT
>-|TRBJ1-5|TRBV19|-
CASNIRGKPQHF
TGTGCCAGTAATATTCGGGGAAAGCCCCAGCATTTT
>TRBD2|TRBJ2-5|TRBV7-2|once
CASSLGAIAGGQETQYF
TGTGCCAGCAGCTTAGGGGCCATAGCGGGGGGGCAGGAGACCCAGTACTTC
>TRBD2|TRBJ2-2|TRBV29-1|-
CSVLIFAGGNTGELFF
TGCAGCGTTTTAATATTTGCGGGGGGAAACACCGGGGAGCTGTTTTTT
>-|TRBJ1-1|TRBV5-1|-
CASSPGTENTEAFF
TGCGCCAGCAGCCCTGGGACGGAGAACACTGAAGCTTTCTTT